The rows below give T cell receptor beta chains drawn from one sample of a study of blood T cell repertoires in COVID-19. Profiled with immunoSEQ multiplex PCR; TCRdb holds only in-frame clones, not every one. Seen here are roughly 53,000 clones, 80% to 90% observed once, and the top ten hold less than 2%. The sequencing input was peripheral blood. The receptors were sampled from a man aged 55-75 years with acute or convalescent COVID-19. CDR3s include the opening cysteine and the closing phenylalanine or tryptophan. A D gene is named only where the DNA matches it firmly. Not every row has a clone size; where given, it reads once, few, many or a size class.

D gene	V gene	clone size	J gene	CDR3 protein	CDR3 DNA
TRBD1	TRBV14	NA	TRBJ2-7	CASSQVVDRGYEQYF	TGTGCCAGCAGCCAAGTAGTGGACAGGGGCTACGAGCAGTACTTC
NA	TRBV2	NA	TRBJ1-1	CASSGGTKGRETEAFF	TGTGCCAGCAGTGGGGGGACTAAGGGGCGCGAAACTGAAGCTTTCTTT
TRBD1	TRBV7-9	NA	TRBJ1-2	CASSRGTGDYTF	TGTGCCAGCAGCCGCGGGACAGGGGACTACACCTTC
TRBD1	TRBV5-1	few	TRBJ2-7	CASSGTGTGGEQYF	TGCGCCAGCAGCGGAACCGGGACAGGGGGCGAGCAGTACTTC
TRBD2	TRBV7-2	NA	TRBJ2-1	CASSLAGSGGGEQFF	TGTGCCAGCAGTCTGGCGGGTAGCGGGGGGGGTGAGCAGTTCTTC
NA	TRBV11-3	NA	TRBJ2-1	CASSLGQLSYNEQFF	TGTGCCAGCAGCTTAGGCCAGTTATCCTACAATGAGCAGTTCTTC
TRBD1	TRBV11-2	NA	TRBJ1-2	CASSQGQIYGYTF	TGTGCCAGCAGCCAGGGACAGATCTATGGCTACACCTTC
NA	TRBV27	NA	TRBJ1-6	CASSPLAGNNSPLHF	TGTGCCAGCAGCCCACTCGCAGGGAATAATTCACCCCTCCACTTT
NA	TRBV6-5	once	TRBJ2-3	CASSKETGLRDTQYF	TGTGCCAGCAGCAAAGAAACAGGGTTAAGGGATACGCAGTATTTT
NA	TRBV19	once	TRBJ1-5	CASSYRSKPQHF	TGTGCCAGTAGTTACAGGAGTAAGCCCCAGCATTTT
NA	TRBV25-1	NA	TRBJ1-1	CASSEAVEAFF	TGTGCCAGCAGTGAAGCAGTTGAAGCTTTCTTT
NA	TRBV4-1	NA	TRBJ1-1	CASSPLEGTEAFF	TGCGCCAGCAGCCCGTTGGAGGGGACTGAAGCTTTCTTT
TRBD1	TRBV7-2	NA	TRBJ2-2	CASSWTGGTGELFF	TGTGCCAGCAGCTGGACAGGGGGGACCGGGGAGCTGTTTTTT
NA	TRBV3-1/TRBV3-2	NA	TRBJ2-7	CASSQDSRVAYEQYF	TGTGCCAGCAGCCAAGATTCCAGGGTAGCCTACGAGCAGTACTTC
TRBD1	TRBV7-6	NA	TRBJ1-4	CASSNHGTGLFGKLFF	TGTGCCAGCAGCAACCACGGGACAGGCCTTTTCGGAAAACTGTTTTTT
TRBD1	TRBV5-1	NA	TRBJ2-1	CASSLDRGYNEQFF	TGCGCCAGCAGCTTGGACAGGGGGTACAATGAGCAGTTCTTC
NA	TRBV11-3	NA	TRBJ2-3	CASSLGGLHTDTQYF	TGTGCCAGCAGCTTAGGAGGGCTCCACACAGATACGCAGTATTTT
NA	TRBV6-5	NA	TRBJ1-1	CASSYNWGREAFF	TGTGCCAGCAGTTACAATTGGGGGCGCGAAGCTTTCTTT
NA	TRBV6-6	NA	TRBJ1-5	CASSHSSTGYSNQPQHF	TGTGCCAGCAGTCATTCCTCTACAGGGTACAGCAATCAGCCCCAGCATTTT
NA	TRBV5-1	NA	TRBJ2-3	CASSHTADTQYF	TGCGCCAGCAGCCATACTGCAGATACGCAGTATTTT
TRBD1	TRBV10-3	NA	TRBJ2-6	CAAHGQGALSGANVLTF	TGTGCCGCTCACGGACAGGGGGCCCTCTCTGGGGCCAACGTCCTGACTTTC
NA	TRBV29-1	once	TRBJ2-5	CSVEQGTQYF	TGCAGCGTTGAACAGGGAACCCAGTACTTC
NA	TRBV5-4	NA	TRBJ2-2	CASSLGQRYTGELFF	TGTGCCAGCAGCTTGGGACAGAGATACACCGGGGAGCTGTTTTTT
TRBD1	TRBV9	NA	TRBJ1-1	CASSGWTGASRTEAFF	TGTGCCAGCAGCGGATGGACAGGAGCTTCCCGGACTGAAGCTTTCTTT
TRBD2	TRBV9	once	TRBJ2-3	CASSVGGLDADTQYF	TGTGCCAGCAGCGTAGGCGGACTAGATGCAGATACGCAGTATTTT
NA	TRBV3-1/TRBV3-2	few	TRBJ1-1	CASSPGGTSSWGAEAFF	TGTGCCAGCAGCCCCGGGGGGACTAGTTCTTGGGGCGCTGAAGCTTTCTTT
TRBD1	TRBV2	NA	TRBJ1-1	CASSVGPTGGYAFF	TGTGCCAGCAGTGTGGGACCAACAGGGGGCTATGCTTTCTTT